This T cell receptor (beta chain) emerged from a study of cytomegalovirus exposure and HLA in healthy donors. 13 Jbeta primers and 60 Vbeta primers were used for the PCR. Measured with immunoSEQ multiplex PCR; TCRdb has only the in-frame clones, and not every one. The sample holds 130,000 or so clones, almost 85% seen once. The CDR3 length is 17 residues. The V gene end was trimmed by 4 bases and the J gene end by 4 bases; junction bases not matched to a gene: 11. Germline-derived CDR1 and CDR2 are PRHDT and FYEKMQ (reference sequence). The V and J genes are TRBV13 and TRBJ2-3; TRBD2 aligns across 10 bases. The sample consisted of PBMCs. The sequence derives from a man aged 18 to 35 in good health and CMV-seropositive. In DNA, the CDR3 is TGTGCCAGCAGCTCAATCCATCTAGCGGGAGCTCCAGATACGCAGTATTTT. Protein: CASSSIHLAGAPDTQYF.